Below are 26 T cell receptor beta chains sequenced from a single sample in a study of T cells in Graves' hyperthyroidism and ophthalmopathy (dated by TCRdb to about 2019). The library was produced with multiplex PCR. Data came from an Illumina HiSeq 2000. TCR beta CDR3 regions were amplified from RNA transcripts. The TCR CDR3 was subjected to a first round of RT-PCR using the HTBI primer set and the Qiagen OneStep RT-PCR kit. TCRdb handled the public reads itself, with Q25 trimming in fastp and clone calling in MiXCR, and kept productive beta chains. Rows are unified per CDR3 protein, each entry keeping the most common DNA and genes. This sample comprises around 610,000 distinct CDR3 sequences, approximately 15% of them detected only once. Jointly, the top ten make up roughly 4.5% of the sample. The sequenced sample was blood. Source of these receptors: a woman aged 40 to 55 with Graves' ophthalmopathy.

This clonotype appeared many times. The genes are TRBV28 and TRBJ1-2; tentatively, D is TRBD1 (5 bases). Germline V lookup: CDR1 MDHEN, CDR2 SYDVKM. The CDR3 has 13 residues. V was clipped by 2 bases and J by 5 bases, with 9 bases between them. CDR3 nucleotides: TGTGCCAGCAGTTTAGGCCCAGGGTATGGCTACACCTTC. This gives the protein CASSLGPGYGYTF.

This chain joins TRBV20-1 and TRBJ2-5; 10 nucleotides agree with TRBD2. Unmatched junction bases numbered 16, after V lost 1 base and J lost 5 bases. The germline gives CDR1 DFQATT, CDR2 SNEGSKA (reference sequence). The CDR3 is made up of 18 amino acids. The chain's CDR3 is CSARVISSGRGSGETQYF. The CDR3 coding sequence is TGCAGTGCTAGAGTTATCTCTAGCGGGAGAGGGAGCGGGGAGACCCAGTACTTC.

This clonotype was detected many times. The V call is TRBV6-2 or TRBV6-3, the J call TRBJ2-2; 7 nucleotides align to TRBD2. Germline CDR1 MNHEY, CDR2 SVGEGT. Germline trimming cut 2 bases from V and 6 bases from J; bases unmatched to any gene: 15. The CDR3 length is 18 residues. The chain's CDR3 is CASSYSALADGFAGELFF. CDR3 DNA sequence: TGTGCCAGCAGTTACAGCGCCCTAGCGGATGGGTTTGCCGGGGAGCTGTTTTTT.

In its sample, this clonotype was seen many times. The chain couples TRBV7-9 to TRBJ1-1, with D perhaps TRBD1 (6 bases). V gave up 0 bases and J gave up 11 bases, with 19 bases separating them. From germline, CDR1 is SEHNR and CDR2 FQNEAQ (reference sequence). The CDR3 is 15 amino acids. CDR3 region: CASSLAQGLSDLAFF. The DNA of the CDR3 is TGTGCCAGCAGCTTAGCCCAGGGGTTATCTGACCTGGCTTTCTTT.

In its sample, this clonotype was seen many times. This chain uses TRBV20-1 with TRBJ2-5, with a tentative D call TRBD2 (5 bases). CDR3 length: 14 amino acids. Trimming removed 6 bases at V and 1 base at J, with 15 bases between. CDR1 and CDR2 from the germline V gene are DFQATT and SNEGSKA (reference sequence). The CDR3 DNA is TGCAGTGCGACCAGCGGAAACAGCCAAGAGACCCAGTACTTC. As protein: CSATSGNSQETQYF.

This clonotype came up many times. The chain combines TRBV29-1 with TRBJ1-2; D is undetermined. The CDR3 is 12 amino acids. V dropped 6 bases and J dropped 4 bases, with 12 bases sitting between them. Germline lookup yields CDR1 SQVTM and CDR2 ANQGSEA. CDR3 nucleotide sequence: TGCAGCGTCAATGCAGGATCCTATGGCTACACCTTC. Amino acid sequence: CSVNAGSYGYTF.

CDR3 region: CASSYSRGNTYEQYF. CDR3 coding DNA: TGTGCCAGCAGTTACTCGAGGGGTAATACCTACGAGCAGTACTTC. This chain joins TRBV6-5 and TRBJ2-7; the D call may be TRBD1 or TRBD2 (5 bases each). With 0 bases removed from V and 2 bases from J, the gap between germline ends came to 11 bases. Germline V gene sequence: CDR1 MNHEY, CDR2 SVGAGI. The CDR3 extends over 15 amino acids.

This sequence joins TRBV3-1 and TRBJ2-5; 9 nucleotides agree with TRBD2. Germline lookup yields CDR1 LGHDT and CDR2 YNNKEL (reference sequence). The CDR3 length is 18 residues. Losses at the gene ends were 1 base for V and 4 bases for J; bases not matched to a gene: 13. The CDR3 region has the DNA TGTGCCAGCAGCCAAGTTCAGCTAGCGGGACGTCAATTAGAGACCCAGTACTTC. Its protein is CASSQVQLAGRQLETQYF.

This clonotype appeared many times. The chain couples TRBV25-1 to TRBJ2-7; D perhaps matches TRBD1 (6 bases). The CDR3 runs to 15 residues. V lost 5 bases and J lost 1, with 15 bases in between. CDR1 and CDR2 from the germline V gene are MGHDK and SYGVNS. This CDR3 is CASSPLRGTSYEQYF. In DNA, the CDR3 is TGTGCCAGCAGTCCCCTGAGGGGGACATCCTACGAGCAGTACTTC.

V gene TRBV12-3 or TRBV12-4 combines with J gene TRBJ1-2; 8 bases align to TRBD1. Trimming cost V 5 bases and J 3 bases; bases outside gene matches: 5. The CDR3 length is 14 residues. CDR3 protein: CASSVNRGDYGYTF. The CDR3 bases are TGTGCCAGCAGTGTAAACAGGGGGGACTATGGCTACACCTTC.

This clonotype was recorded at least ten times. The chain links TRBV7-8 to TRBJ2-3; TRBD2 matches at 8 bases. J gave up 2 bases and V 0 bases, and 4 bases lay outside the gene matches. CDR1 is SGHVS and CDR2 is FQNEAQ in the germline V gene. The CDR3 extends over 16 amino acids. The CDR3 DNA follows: TGTGCCAGCAGCTTAGCGTTTAGCGGGGCCACAGATACGCAGTATTTT. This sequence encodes CASSLAFSGATDTQYF. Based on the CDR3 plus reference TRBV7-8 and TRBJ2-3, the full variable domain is GAGVSQSPRYKVAKRGQDVALRCDPISGHVSLFWYQQALGQGPEFLTYFQNEAQLDKSGLPSDRFFAERPEGSVSTLKIQRTQQEDSAVYLCASSLAFSGATDTQYFGPGTRLTVL.

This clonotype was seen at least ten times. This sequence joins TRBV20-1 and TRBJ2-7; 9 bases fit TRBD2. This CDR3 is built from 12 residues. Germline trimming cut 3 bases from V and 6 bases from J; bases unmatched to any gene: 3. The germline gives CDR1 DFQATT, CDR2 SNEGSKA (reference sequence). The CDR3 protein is CSASRTSAEQYF. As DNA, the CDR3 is TGCAGTGCTAGCCGGACTAGCGCCGAGCAGTACTTC.

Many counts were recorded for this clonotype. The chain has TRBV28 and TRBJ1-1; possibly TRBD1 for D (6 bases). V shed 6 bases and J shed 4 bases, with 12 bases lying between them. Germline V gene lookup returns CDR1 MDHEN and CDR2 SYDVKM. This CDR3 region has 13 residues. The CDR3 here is CASRSAGVTEAFF. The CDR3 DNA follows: TGTGCCAGCAGGTCGGCAGGGGTCACTGAAGCTTTCTTT.

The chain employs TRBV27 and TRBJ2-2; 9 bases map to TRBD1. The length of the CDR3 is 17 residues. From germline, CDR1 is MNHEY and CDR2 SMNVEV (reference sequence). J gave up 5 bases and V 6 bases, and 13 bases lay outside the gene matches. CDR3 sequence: CASSPKNRGRETGELFF. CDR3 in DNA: TGTGCCAGCAGCCCAAAGAACAGGGGGCGGGAAACCGGGGAGCTGTTTTTT.

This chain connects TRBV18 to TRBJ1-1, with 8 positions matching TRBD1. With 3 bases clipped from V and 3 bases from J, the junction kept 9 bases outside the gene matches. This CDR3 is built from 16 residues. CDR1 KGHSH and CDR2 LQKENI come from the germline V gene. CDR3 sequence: CASSPIRQGQDTEAFF. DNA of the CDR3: TGTGCCAGCTCACCGATAAGACAGGGGCAGGACACTGAAGCTTTCTTT.

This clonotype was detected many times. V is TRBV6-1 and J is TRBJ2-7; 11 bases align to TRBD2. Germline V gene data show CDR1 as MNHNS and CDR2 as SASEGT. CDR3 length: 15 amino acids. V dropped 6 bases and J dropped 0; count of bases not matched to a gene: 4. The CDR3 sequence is CASSPSGRTSYEQYF. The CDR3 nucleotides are TGTGCCAGCAGCCCTAGCGGGAGGACCTCCTACGAGCAGTACTTC.

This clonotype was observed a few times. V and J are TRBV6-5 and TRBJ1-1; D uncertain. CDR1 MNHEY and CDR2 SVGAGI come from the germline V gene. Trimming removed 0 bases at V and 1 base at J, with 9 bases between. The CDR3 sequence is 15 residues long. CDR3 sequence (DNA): TGTGCCAGCAGTTACTCCCCGGAGAGGAACACTGAAGCTTTCTTT. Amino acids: CASSYSPERNTEAFF.

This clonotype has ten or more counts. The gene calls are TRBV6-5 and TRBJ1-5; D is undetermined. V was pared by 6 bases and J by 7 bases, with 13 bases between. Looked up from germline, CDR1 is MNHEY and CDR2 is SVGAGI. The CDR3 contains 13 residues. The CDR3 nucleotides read TGTGCCAGCAGACCAGCTTCGGGCCAGCCCCAGCATTTT. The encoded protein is CASRPASGQPQHF.

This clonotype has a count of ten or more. CDR3 coding DNA: TGTGCCAGCAGACAGGGTTCATCCTACGAGCAGTACTTC. It is translated as CASRQGSSYEQYF. V gene TRBV2 combines with J gene TRBJ2-7; perhaps TRBD1 as D (6 bases). The V end was cut by 6 bases, the J end by 1 base, with 10 bases between. Germline loops: CDR1 SNHLY, CDR2 FYNNEI. This CDR3 is 13 amino acids long.

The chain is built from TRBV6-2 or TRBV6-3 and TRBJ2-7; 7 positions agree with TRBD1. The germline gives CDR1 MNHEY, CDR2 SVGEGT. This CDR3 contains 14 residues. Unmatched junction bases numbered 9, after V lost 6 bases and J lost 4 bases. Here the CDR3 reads CASRTEQGMYEQYF. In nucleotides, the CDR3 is TGTGCCAGCAGGACAGAACAGGGGATGTACGAGCAGTACTTC.

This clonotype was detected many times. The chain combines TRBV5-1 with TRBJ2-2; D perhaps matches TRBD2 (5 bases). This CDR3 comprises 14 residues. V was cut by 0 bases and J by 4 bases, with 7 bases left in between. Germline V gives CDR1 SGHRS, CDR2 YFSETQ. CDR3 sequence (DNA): TGCGCCAGCAGCTTGGTGGACTTCACCGGGGAGCTGTTTTTT. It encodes CASSLVDFTGELFF.

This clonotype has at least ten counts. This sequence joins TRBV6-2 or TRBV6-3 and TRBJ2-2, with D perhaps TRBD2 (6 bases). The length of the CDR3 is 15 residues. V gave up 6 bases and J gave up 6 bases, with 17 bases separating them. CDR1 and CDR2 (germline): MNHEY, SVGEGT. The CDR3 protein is CASRPEEGRAGELFF. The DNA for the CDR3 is TGTGCCAGCAGGCCGGAGGAGGGCCGGGCCGGGGAGCTGTTTTTT.

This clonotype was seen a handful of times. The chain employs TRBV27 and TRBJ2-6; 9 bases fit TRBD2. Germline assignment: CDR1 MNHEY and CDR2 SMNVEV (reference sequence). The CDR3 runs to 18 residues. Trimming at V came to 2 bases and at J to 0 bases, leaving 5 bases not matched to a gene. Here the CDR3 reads CASSLMRLADSGANVLTF. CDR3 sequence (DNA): TGTGCCAGCAGTTTAATGAGACTAGCGGACTCTGGGGCCAACGTCCTGACTTTC.

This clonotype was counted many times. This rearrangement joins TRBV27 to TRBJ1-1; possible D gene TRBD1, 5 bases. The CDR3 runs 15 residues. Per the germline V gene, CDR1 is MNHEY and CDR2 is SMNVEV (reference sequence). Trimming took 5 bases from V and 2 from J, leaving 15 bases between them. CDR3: CASSPPGRFNTEAFF. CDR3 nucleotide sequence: TGTGCCAGCAGTCCGCCGGGACGGTTCAACACTGAAGCTTTCTTT.

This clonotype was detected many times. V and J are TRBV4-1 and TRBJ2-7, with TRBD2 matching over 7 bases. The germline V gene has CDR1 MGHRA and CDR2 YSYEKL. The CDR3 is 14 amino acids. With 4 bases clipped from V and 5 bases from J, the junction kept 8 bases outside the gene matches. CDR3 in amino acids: CASSPVAGDHEQYF. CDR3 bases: TGCGCCAGCAGCCCCGTTGCGGGGGACCACGAGCAGTACTTC.

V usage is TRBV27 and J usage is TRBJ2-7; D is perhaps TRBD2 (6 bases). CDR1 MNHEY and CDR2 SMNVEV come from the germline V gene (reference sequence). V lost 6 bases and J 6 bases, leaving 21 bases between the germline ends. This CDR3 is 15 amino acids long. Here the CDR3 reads CASSPSAGRVAEQYF. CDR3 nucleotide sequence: TGTGCCAGCAGCCCATCGGCGGGACGGGTGGCCGAGCAGTACTTC.